This T cell receptor beta chain was observed in a study of control samples from healthy donors and cancer patients. This clone was detected a few times. The data were produced by immunoSEQ multiplex PCR, yet TCRdb's version contains in-frame clones alone and is incomplete. Of about 110,000 clones in the sample, 90% were seen once. Germline assignment: CDR1 MDHEN and CDR2 SYDVKM. Trimming pared 7 bases from V and 0 bases from J, leaving 10 bases between. The CDR3 is made up of 14 amino acids. Sequencing was done on a sample of blood. V usage is TRBV28 and J usage is TRBJ1-5; D is unresolved. The sequence derives from a human donor in good health. The donor label of this sample is uncertain. CDR3 sequence (DNA): TGTGCCAGCATAACGGGGAATAGCAATCAGCCCCAGCATTTT. Translating gives CASITGNSNQPQHF.